This TCR beta chain was sequenced during a study of T cell responses to AZD1222 COVID-19 vaccine. Overall study: The analysis combined second doses at about 4 or about 12 weeks.

CDR3 length equals 15 residues. Trimming at V came to 2 bases and at J to 7 bases, leaving 1 base not matched to a gene. In germline, CDR1 is MNHEY, CDR2 SMNVEV (reference sequence). Study-wide results and caveats: Clonal diversity was possibly underestimated, and white British individuals and females predominated among donors. Across spike, vaccine-associated CD4 TCRs were found, dominant at 160-218 and 743-854.

For this clone: Its specificity is not known.

Here immunoSEQ multiplex PCR was the method, and the copy in TCRdb shows in-frame clones only, minus some. The sample lists 85,000 to 90,000 clones; 88% were seen once. This TCR came from an adult in good health. Sequenced material: peripheral blood, taken on day 0 of AZD1222 vaccination. The chain uses TRBV27 and TRBJ2-1, with 14 bases fitting TRBD2. CDR3 in amino acids: CASSLGLAGGNEQFF. The CDR3 DNA is TGTGCCAGCAGTTTAGGACTAGCGGGAGGAAATGAGCAGTTCTTC.